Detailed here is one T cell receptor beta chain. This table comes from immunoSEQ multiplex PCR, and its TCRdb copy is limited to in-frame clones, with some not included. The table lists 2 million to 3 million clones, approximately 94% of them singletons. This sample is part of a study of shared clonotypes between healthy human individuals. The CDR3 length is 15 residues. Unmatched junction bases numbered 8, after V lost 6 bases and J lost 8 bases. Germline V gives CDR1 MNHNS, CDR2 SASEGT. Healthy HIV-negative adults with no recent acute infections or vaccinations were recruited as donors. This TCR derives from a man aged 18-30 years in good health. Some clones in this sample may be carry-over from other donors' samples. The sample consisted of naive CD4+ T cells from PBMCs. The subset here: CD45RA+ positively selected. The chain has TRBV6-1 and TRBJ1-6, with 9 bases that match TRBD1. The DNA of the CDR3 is TGTGCCAGCAGGCCCCTACAGGGGGCGTATTCACCCCTCCACTTT. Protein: CASRPLQGAYSPLHF.